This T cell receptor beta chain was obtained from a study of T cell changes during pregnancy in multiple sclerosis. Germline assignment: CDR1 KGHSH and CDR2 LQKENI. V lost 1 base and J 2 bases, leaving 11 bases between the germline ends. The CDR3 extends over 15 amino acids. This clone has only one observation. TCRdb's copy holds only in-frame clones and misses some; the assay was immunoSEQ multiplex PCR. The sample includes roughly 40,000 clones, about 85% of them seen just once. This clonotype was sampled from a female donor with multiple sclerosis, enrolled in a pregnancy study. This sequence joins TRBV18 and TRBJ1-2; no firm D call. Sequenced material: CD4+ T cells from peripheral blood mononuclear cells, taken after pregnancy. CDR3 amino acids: CASSPLAGENYGYTF. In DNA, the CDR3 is TGTGCCAGCTCACCACTAGCGGGCGAAAACTATGGCTACACCTTC.